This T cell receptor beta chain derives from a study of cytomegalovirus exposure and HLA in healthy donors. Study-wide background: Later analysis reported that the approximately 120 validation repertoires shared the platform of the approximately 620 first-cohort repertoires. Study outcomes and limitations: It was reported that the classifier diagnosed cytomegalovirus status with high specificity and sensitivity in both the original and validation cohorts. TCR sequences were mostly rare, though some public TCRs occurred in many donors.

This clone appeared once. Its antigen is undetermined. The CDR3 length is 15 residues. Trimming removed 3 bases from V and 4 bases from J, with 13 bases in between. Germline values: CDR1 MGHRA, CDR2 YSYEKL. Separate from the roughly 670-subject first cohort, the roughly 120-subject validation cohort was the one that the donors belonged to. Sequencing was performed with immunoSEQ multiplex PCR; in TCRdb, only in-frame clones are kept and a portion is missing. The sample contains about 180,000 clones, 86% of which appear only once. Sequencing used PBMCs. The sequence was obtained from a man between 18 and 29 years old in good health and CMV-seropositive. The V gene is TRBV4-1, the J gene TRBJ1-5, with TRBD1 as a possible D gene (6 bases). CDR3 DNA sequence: TGCGCCAGCAGCCACGTCGGGACACCTAATCAGCCCCAGCATTTT. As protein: CASSHVGTPNQPQHF.